Listed below are T cell receptor beta chains from one sample, sequenced in a study of shared T cell receptors in the human thymus. The protocol was immunoSEQ multiplex PCR, while the TCRdb copy is restricted to in-frame clones and leaves out a portion. The table records more than 550,000 clones, about 90% of them present only once. The data also belong to a second study, concerning human thymus T cells.

The sequenced sample consisted of thymocytes. The receptor source for this set is a boy under two years old with a congenital heart defect. Both conserved end residues are part of each CDR3. The order of the fields is V gene, clone size, CDR3 length, J gene, D gene, CDR3 protein, CDR3 DNA. The D gene is left open where the match is weak. Some rows have no size entry. The others give once, few or many, or a class for an expanded clone.

V: TRBV28; size: -; length: 15; J: TRBJ1-5; D: -; CDR3: CASSPPRGVNQPQHF; DNA: TGTGCCAGCAGCCCACCCAGGGGTGTCAATCAGCCCCAGCATTTT
V: TRBV9; size: -; length: 14; J: TRBJ1-2; D: -; CDR3: CASSALDFGGGYTF; DNA: TGTGCCAGCAGCGCCCTGGACTTCGGGGGTGGCTACACCTTC
V: TRBV28; size: -; length: 15; J: TRBJ2-7; D: TRBD2; CDR3: CASSPRLAGAHEQYF; DNA: TGTGCCAGCAGCCCTAGACTAGCGGGAGCCCACGAGCAGTACTTC
V: TRBV6-1; size: -; length: 13; J: TRBJ1-2; D: TRBD1; CDR3: CASRCRTGWGYTF; DNA: TGTGCCAGCAGATGCAGGACAGGATGGGGCTACACCTTC
V: TRBV28; size: -; length: 14; J: TRBJ1-5; D: -; CDR3: CASSPRVRNQPQHF; DNA: TGTGCCAGCAGTCCCAGGGTCCGAAATCAGCCCCAGCATTTT
V: TRBV4-3; size: -; length: 20; J: TRBJ1-3; D: TRBD1; CDR3: CASSLGWGQGLPSSGNTIYF; DNA: TGCGCCAGCAGCCTCGGTTGGGGACAGGGTCTCCCGAGCTCTGGAAACACCATATATTTT
V: TRBV7-9; size: -; length: 17; J: TRBJ1-2; D: TRBD1; CDR3: CASSSPGQGRLVYGYTF; DNA: TGTGCCAGCAGCTCACCGGGACAGGGTCGGCTGGTCTATGGCTACACCTTC
V: TRBV25-1; size: -; length: 15; J: TRBJ2-1; D: TRBD1; CDR3: CASSPGQGQLNEQFF; DNA: TGTGCCAGCAGCCCGGGACAGGGTCAATTGAATGAGCAGTTCTTC
V: TRBV7-6; size: -; length: 15; J: TRBJ1-6; D: TRBD1; CDR3: CASSPRFGQGTPLHF; DNA: TGTGCCAGCAGCCCCCGCTTCGGACAGGGGACACCCCTCCACTTT
V: TRBV14; size: -; length: 17; J: TRBJ1-4; D: TRBD1; CDR3: CASSQAFGTALNEKLFF; DNA: TGTGCCAGCAGCCAAGCTTTCGGGACAGCGCTTAATGAAAAACTGTTTTTT
V: TRBV10-3; size: -; length: 15; J: TRBJ2-3; D: TRBD2; CDR3: CAIASGRLAADTQYF; DNA: TGTGCCATAGCTAGCGGGAGGTTAGCGGCAGATACGCAGTATTTT
V: TRBV14; size: -; length: 19; J: TRBJ2-2; D: TRBD2; CDR3: CASSQSPTTSGSGAGELFF; DNA: TGTGCCAGCAGCCAATCACCGACAACTAGCGGGAGTGGGGCCGGGGAGCTGTTTTTT
V: TRBV7-3; size: -; length: 15; J: TRBJ2-2; D: -; CDR3: CASSMPGENTGELFF; DNA: TGTGCCAGCAGCATGCCGGGGGAGAACACCGGGGAGCTGTTTTTT
V: TRBV4-1; size: -; length: 18; J: TRBJ2-1; D: TRBD1; CDR3: CASSQEKRPTGVRNEQFF; DNA: TGCGCCAGCAGCCAAGAGAAACGTCCGACAGGGGTAAGGAATGAGCAGTTCTTC
V: TRBV7-2; size: -; length: 16; J: TRBJ2-5; D: -; CDR3: CASSYTGTLAQETQYF; DNA: TGTGCCAGCAGCTATACGGGGACTCTGGCGCAAGAGACCCAGTACTTC
V: TRBV29-1; size: -; length: 13; J: TRBJ2-7; D: TRBD1; CDR3: CSVEVGQVHEQYF; DNA: TGCAGCGTTGAAGTCGGACAGGTCCACGAGCAGTACTTC
V: TRBV29-1; size: -; length: 13; J: TRBJ1-2; D: TRBD1; CDR3: CSVELGTVYGYTF; DNA: TGCAGCGTTGAACTCGGGACAGTTTATGGCTACACCTTC
V: TRBV7-2; size: -; length: 14; J: TRBJ2-7; D: -; CDR3: CASSPGWRAVEQYF; DNA: TGTGCCAGCAGCCCGGGTTGGAGGGCGGTCGAGCAGTACTTC
V: TRBV6-1; size: few; length: 18; J: TRBJ2-2; D: -; CDR3: CASSEDRQARPNTGELFF; DNA: TGTGCCAGCAGTGAAGATAGACAGGCCAGGCCGAACACCGGGGAGCTGTTTTTT
V: TRBV7-8; size: -; length: 15; J: TRBJ2-7; D: -; CDR3: CASSLGQLSSYEQYF; DNA: TGTGCCAGCAGCCTAGGACAGCTGAGCTCCTACGAGCAGTACTTC
V: TRBV6-4; size: -; length: 18; J: TRBJ2-3; D: TRBD2; CDR3: CASSRTSGGPAHSDTQYF; DNA: TGTGCCAGCAGCCGGACTAGCGGGGGGCCCGCACACTCAGATACGCAGTATTTT
V: TRBV10-3; size: few; length: 12; J: TRBJ2-7; D: -; CDR3: CAISDSPYEQYF; DNA: TGTGCCATCAGTGACAGTCCCTACGAGCAGTACTTC
V: TRBV5-4; size: few; length: 17; J: TRBJ2-1; D: TRBD2; CDR3: CASSLRVIAGSTNEQFF; DNA: TGTGCCAGCAGCCTCCGGGTGATAGCGGGATCTACCAATGAGCAGTTCTTC
V: TRBV5-8; size: few; length: 12; J: TRBJ1-4; D: -; CDR3: CASSLEGVKLFF; DNA: TGTGCCAGCAGCTTGGAGGGAGTAAAACTGTTTTTT
V: TRBV7-8; size: once; length: 16; J: TRBJ2-3; D: TRBD2; CDR3: CASSLGLAGLTDTQYF; DNA: TGTGCCAGCAGCTTAGGGCTAGCGGGCCTCACAGATACGCAGTATTTT
V: TRBV6-1; size: -; length: 15; J: TRBJ2-7; D: TRBD1; CDR3: CASSADRSSSYEQYF; DNA: TGTGCCAGCAGTGCGGACAGGTCCAGCTCCTACGAGCAGTACTTC
V: TRBV7-8; size: -; length: 18; J: TRBJ2-2; D: TRBD1; CDR3: CASSSLLSDREYTGELFF; DNA: TGTGCCAGCAGCTCTCTTTTGTCCGACAGGGAGTACACCGGGGAGCTGTTTTTT
V: TRBV29-1; size: -; length: 17; J: TRBJ2-3; D: TRBD2; CDR3: CSVAKWPSGAATDTQYF; DNA: TGCAGCGTCGCCAAGTGGCCTAGCGGAGCCGCCACAGATACGCAGTATTTT
V: TRBV4-1; size: -; length: 19; J: TRBJ2-7; D: TRBD2; CDR3: CASSHDRSPEAGGSYEQYF; DNA: TGCGCCAGCAGCCATGACAGATCCCCGGAAGCGGGAGGGAGCTACGAGCAGTACTTC
V: TRBV4-3; size: -; length: 14; J: TRBJ2-5; D: TRBD1; CDR3: CASSHQQGRETQYF; DNA: TGCGCCAGCAGCCACCAACAGGGGCGGGAGACCCAGTACTTC
V: TRBV18; size: -; length: 16; J: TRBJ1-1; D: -; CDR3: CASSPKPWGLRGEAFF; DNA: TGTGCCAGCTCGCCAAAACCATGGGGACTGAGGGGTGAAGCTTTCTTT
V: TRBV2; size: once; length: 13; J: TRBJ2-7; D: TRBD1; CDR3: CASRDRGIHEQYF; DNA: TGTGCCAGCAGAGACAGGGGAATCCACGAGCAGTACTTC
V: TRBV27; size: -; length: 13; J: TRBJ1-6; D: -; CDR3: CASSLGADSPLHF; DNA: TGTGCCAGCAGTTTAGGGGCCGATTCACCCCTCCACTTT